The 27 T cell receptor beta chains listed next were all sequenced from one sample in a study of cytomegalovirus exposure and HLA in healthy donors. PCR amplification relied on 60 Vbeta primers (plus 13 Jbeta primers). Clones were read by immunoSEQ multiplex PCR, and TCRdb kept only the in-frame ones, dropping some. The sample records about 190,000 clones, around 86% being singletons. What was sequenced was PBMCs. These receptors were obtained from a man in his forties or fifties in good health and CMV-seropositive.

The gene calls are TRBV5-1 and TRBJ2-2, with a weak D call TRBD1 (6 bases). The V gene lost 8 bases and the J gene lost 6 bases, with 20 bases spanning the gap. Germline CDR1 is SGHRS and CDR2 is YFSETQ. There are 15 residues in the CDR3. DNA of the CDR3: TGCGCCAGTTTCCCTCACAGGGTGGAATCCGGGGAGCTGTTTTTT. Amino acid sequence: CASFPHRVESGELFF.

With regard to this clone: An end of the junction does not agree with germline; a read error may underlie this. V and J are TRBV7-7 and TRBJ2-1, with D perhaps matching TRBD2 (6 bases). The CDR3 covers 14 residues. Germline-derived CDR1 and CDR2 are SSHAT and FNYEAQ (reference sequence). The DNA for the CDR3 is TGTGCTAGCAGCTTGCAACCGGGAGACAATGAGCAGTTCTTC. The encoded protein is CASSLQPGDNEQFF.

This clone was found a few times. This chain joins TRBV4-2 and TRBJ2-1, with 8 bases lining up with TRBD2. Losses at the gene ends were 3 bases for V and 0 bases for J; bases not matched to a gene: 13. This CDR3 has 19 amino acids. Per the germline V gene, CDR1 is LGHNA and CDR2 is YNFKEQ. The CDR3 loop is CASSHLTGSGISSYNEQFF. Written as DNA, the CDR3 is TGTGCCAGCAGCCATCTGACCGGTAGCGGGATTAGCTCCTACAATGAGCAGTTCTTC.

In its sample, this clone was seen a few times. V is TRBV10-3 and J is TRBJ2-5; the match to TRBD1 covers 11 bases. V trimming: 2 bases; J trimming: 5 bases; junction bases outside the gene matches: 7. The CDR3 loop spans 16 amino acids. The V gene's germline CDR1 is ENHRY and CDR2 SYGVKD. As DNA, the CDR3 is TGTGCCATCAGTGAGCCGGGACAGGGGGTGGCGGAGACCCAGTACTTC. Protein product: CAISEPGQGVAETQYF.

The V and J genes are TRBV4-1 and TRBJ1-5; TRBD1 agrees at 10 bases. V gave up 5 bases and J gave up 13 bases; unmatched junction bases: 14. Germline-derived CDR1 and CDR2 are MGHRA and YSYEKL. This CDR3 contains 15 residues. CDR3 in amino acids: CASSFRDRGQFGQHF. The CDR3 region has the DNA TGCGCCAGCAGCTTCCGGGACAGGGGTCAATTTGGTCAGCATTTT.

The J gene is TRBJ1-1, the V gene TRBV7-6, with D maybe TRBD1 (5 bases). The CDR3 is made up of 13 amino acids. Trimming removed 5 bases from V and 5 bases from J, with 12 bases in between. CDR1 and CDR2 from the germline V gene are SGHVS and FNYEAQ. The CDR3 bases are TGTGCCAGCAGCGCGGGGGAACGGACTGAAGCTTTCTTT. Amino acids: CASSAGERTEAFF.

J is TRBJ1-2 and V is TRBV10-3, with TRBD1 identical over 7 bases. V was pared by 0 bases and J by 8 bases, with 6 bases of the junction left unmatched. Germline V gives CDR1 ENHRY, CDR2 SYGVKD. This CDR3 comprises 14 residues. The CDR3 protein is CAISESGGAKGYTF. CDR3 in DNA: TGTGCCATCAGTGAGTCAGGGGGCGCGAAAGGCTACACCTTC.

The chain couples TRBV5-5 to TRBJ2-7, with D possibly matching TRBD1 (6 bases). Germline assignment: CDR1 SGHKS and CDR2 YYEKEE (reference sequence). This CDR3 is built from 15 residues. Trimming cost V 0 bases and J 4 bases, with 14 bases left between them. CDR3 protein: CASSLGTARIYEQYF. As DNA, the CDR3 is TGTGCCAGCAGCTTGGGGACAGCCCGGATATACGAGCAGTACTTC.

The rearrangement uses TRBV10-2 and TRBJ2-5, with D possibly TRBD1 on 5 matching bases. The CDR3 sequence is 15 residues long. The germline CDR1 and CDR2 sequences are WSHSY and SAAADI. V was clipped by 3 bases and J by 2 bases, with 13 bases between them. CDR3 bases: TGCGCCAGCAGTGATTTTTGGGCAGGGCAAGAGACCCAGTACTTC. This encodes CASSDFWAGQETQYF.

The chain recombines TRBV7-2 with TRBJ2-5, with TRBD2 matching over 8 bases. CDR1 is SGHTA, CDR2 FQGNSA, per germline. The V gene end was trimmed by 1 base and the J gene end by 1 base; junction bases not matched to a gene: 5. The CDR3 is 16 amino acids. In nucleotides, the CDR3 is TGTGCCAGCAGCTTAGGGCGGAGCGGGGGCCAAGAGACCCAGTACTTC. It specifies CASSLGRSGGQETQYF.

The chain uses TRBV7-2 and TRBJ2-7; 9 bases line up with TRBD1. V lost 1 base to trimming and J lost 6 bases; unmatched junction nucleotides: 7. Looked up from germline, CDR1 is SGHTA and CDR2 is FQGNSA. CDR3 length: 15 amino acids. This CDR3 is CASSLGSGTGLEQYF. The DNA for the CDR3 is TGTGCCAGCAGCTTAGGTTCCGGGACAGGGCTCGAGCAGTACTTC.

The chain carries TRBV7-2 and TRBJ2-5; 10 positions match TRBD2. Germline CDR1 reads SGHTA; CDR2 reads FQGNSA. The CDR3 spans 16 residues. After removal of 2 bases from V and 11 bases from J, the junction contained 14 bases not matched to a gene. The CDR3 sequence is CASSLNMASGGYEQYF. As DNA, the CDR3 is TGTGCCAGCAGCTTAAATATGGCTAGCGGGGGATATGAGCAGTACTTC.

This clone was seen repeatedly, ten times or more. Other DNA sequences of this sample code for an identical CDR3. The chain joins TRBV2 to TRBJ2-7, with D tentatively TRBD1 (5 bases). V was shortened by 4 bases and J by 3 bases, with 10 bases between the two germline ends. CDR3 length: 13 residues. Germline V gene data show CDR1 as SNHLY and CDR2 as FYNNEI. CDR3 sequence (DNA): TGTGCCAGCAGTGTGGGCCAGGGCTACGAGCAGTACTTC. Translating it yields CASSVGQGYEQYF.

This clone was detected only a few times. The V and J genes are TRBV7-2 and TRBJ2-7; the match to TRBD2 covers 10 bases. The germline CDR1 and CDR2 sequences are SGHTA and FQGNSA. The CDR3 length is 19 residues. Trimming took 5 bases from V and 0 from J; bases not matched to a gene: 16. The CDR3, as DNA: TGTGCCAGCAGCCTGCACATAGCGGGGGGAATATCTTCCTCCTACGAGCAGTACTTC. Protein: CASSLHIAGGISSSYEQYF. The full variable domain, in which reference TRBV7-2 and TRBJ2-7 provide the parts outside the CDR3, is GAGVSQSPSNKVTEKGKDVELRCDPISGHTALYWYRQSLGQGLEFLIYFQGNSAPDKSGLPSDRFSAERTGGSVSTLTIQRTQQEDSAVYLCASSLHIAGGISSSYEQYFGPGTRLTVT.

The chain uses TRBV27 and TRBJ2-7, with TRBD2 matching 11 bases. V was clipped by 5 bases and J by 6 bases; unmatched bases: 9. The germline gives CDR1 MNHEY, CDR2 SMNVEV (reference sequence). The CDR3 sequence is 15 residues long. The chain's CDR3 is CASSPSSGGSVEQYF. DNA of the CDR3: TGTGCCAGCAGTCCTTCTAGCGGGGGGTCGGTCGAGCAGTACTTC.

The chain links TRBV6-5 to TRBJ2-5; D is ambiguous. Per germline, CDR1 MNHEY and CDR2 SVGAGI. Trimming cost V 10 bases and J 0 bases, with 15 bases left between them. The CDR3 consists of 14 residues. The CDR3 DNA reads TGTGCCAACACCAAACGTCGGGACCAAGAGACCCAGTACTTC. It yields the protein CANTKRRDQETQYF.

The rearrangement joins TRBV13 to TRBJ1-1; 7 bases are a match to TRBD1. The V gene end was trimmed by 6 bases and the J gene end by 1 base; junction bases not matched to a gene: 2. CDR1 PRHDT and CDR2 FYEKMQ come from the germline V gene (reference sequence). The CDR3 sequence is 13 residues long. The CDR3: CASSRGQNTEAFF. In DNA, the CDR3 is TGTGCCAGCAGTAGGGGGCAGAACACTGAAGCTTTCTTT.

DNA of the CDR3: TGTGCCAGTACGAGGCCCGACTGGGGCTACACCTTC. Translated, it gives CASTRPDWGYTF. This chain links TRBV19 with TRBJ1-2, with D unclear. This CDR3 is built from 12 residues. V shed 7 bases and J shed 8 bases, with 14 bases lying between them. Per the germline V gene, CDR1 is LNHDA and CDR2 is SQIVND (reference sequence).

The rearrangement links TRBV4-3 to TRBJ2-1; 10 positions agree with TRBD1. CDR1 is LGHNA, CDR2 YSLEER, per germline. This CDR3 spans 17 amino acids. J lost 5 bases, V lost 2 bases, and 9 bases had no gene match. The chain's CDR3 is CASSQTRDRGSNNEQFF. CDR3 sequence (DNA): TGCGCCAGCAGCCAAACCCGGGACAGGGGAAGTAACAATGAGCAGTTCTTC.

This clone was observed a few times. CDR3 sequence: CASSTAGQAGNTIYF. The CDR3 nucleotides read TGTGCCAGCTCCACCGCCGGACAAGCTGGAAACACCATATATTTT. The V and J genes are TRBV28 and TRBJ1-3; possible D gene TRBD1, 5 bases. The V end was cut by 8 bases, the J end by 2 bases, with 16 bases between. This CDR3 has 15 amino acids. Germline CDR1 is MDHEN and CDR2 is SYDVKM. The full variable domain, rest sourced from reference TRBV28 and TRBJ1-3, is DVKVTQSSRYLVKRTGEKVFLECVQDMDHENMFWYRQDPGLGLRLIYFSYDVKMKEKGDIPEGYSVSREKKERFSLILESASTNQTSMYLCASSTAGQAGNTIYFGEGSWLTVV.

V is TRBV25-1 and J is TRBJ2-5; TRBD1 agrees at 9 bases. This CDR3 has 16 residues. Germline values: CDR1 MGHDK, CDR2 SYGVNS. V dropped 2 bases and J dropped 5; count of bases not matched to a gene: 9. In nucleotides, the CDR3 is TGTGCCAGCAGTGAAGGTTCCCGGACAGGGGCTGAGACCCAGTACTTC. Protein sequence: CASSEGSRTGAETQYF.

The chain couples TRBV5-6 to TRBJ1-4; 8 positions agree with TRBD1. V shed 1 base and J 7 bases; nucleotides not matched to a gene: 3. CDR3 length: 14 residues. The V gene's germline CDR1 is SGHDT and CDR2 YYEEEE. The CDR3 DNA is TGTGCCAGCAGCTTGAGGACAGGGATTGAAAAACTGTTTTTT. Translation: CASSLRTGIEKLFF.

The chain has TRBV6-5 and TRBJ1-2, with unresolved D. Per germline, CDR1 MNHEY and CDR2 SVGAGI. This CDR3 spans 11 amino acids. Trimming cost V 8 bases and J 4 bases, with 8 bases left between them. The CDR3 DNA sequence: TGTGCCAGCGCACAGACCTATGGCTACACCTTC. It codes for CASAQTYGYTF.

The rearrangement links TRBV10-3 to TRBJ1-1; the D gene is possibly TRBD1 (6 bases). Germline assignment: CDR1 ENHRY and CDR2 SYGVKD. CDR3 length: 14 amino acids. V lost 2 bases and J 1 base, leaving 8 bases between the germline ends. CDR3 sequence reads: CAISEPGENTEAFF. CDR3 nucleotides: TGTGCCATCAGTGAGCCAGGGGAGAACACTGAAGCTTTCTTT.

V gene TRBV5-5 combines with J gene TRBJ1-2; D may be TRBD1 (6 bases). Trimming took off 3 bases at V and 1 base at J, with 19 bases between the two ends. Germline V CDR1 and CDR2: SGHKS, YYEKEE (reference sequence). The CDR3 extends over 17 amino acids. Here the CDR3 DNA reads TGTGCCAGCAGCTCTCAACATACACAGGGCCTTAACTATGGCTACACCTTC. It is translated as CASSSQHTQGLNYGYTF.

V gene TRBV6-5 combines with J gene TRBJ1-1; 9 bases agree with TRBD1. This CDR3 comprises 16 residues. With V trimmed by 2 bases and J by 1 base, 5 bases remained unmatched. Germline V lookup: CDR1 MNHEY, CDR2 SVGAGI. This CDR3 is CASSYGGDRANTEAFF. As DNA, the CDR3 is TGTGCCAGCAGTTACGGGGGGGACAGGGCGAACACTGAAGCTTTCTTT.

The CDR3 region is CAWSVVGRLWPQHF. Here the CDR3 DNA reads TGTGCCTGGAGTGTAGTGGGCAGGTTGTGGCCCCAGCATTTT. This sequence joins TRBV30 and TRBJ1-5; D ambiguous. Germline V gene sequence: CDR1 GTSNPN, CDR2 SVGIG (reference sequence). V was shortened by 0 bases and J by 9 bases, with 15 bases between the two germline ends. The CDR3 spans 14 residues.